The 23 T cell receptor beta chains below were found in one sample sequenced in a study of T-cell reconstitution after alpha-beta-depleted transplantation in children. For TCRbeta, the library was prepared with unique molecular identifiers. TCRdb reprocessed the PCR reads with MiXCR, giving one entry per CDR3 protein. The repertoire has over 400,000 distinct CDR3 sequences, over 40% of them found once; the top ten carry roughly 27%. The specimen comprised PBMCs, sampled before TCRalphabeta/CD19-depleted stem cell transplant. The receptors were sampled from a girl aged 2-10 years with aplastic anemia, due to receive a stem cell transplant.

The chain combines TRBV23-1 with TRBJ2-2; 8 bases line up with TRBD1. TRBV23-1 qualifies as an ORF whose function is uncertain. The CDR3 has 20 amino acids. The trim removed 7 bases at V and 1 base at J, leaving 20 bases unmatched. CDR3 in amino acids: CASIHGRTGTFCQNTGELFF. The CDR3 nucleotides are TGCGCCAGCATCCATGGCCGGACAGGGACATTTTGCCAGAACACCGGGGAGCTGTTTTTT.

This clonotype was seen only once. J is TRBJ2-7 and V is TRBV5-6; TRBD2 matches at 7 bases. Germline loops: CDR1 SGHDT, CDR2 YYEEEE. The CDR3 length is 15 residues. V shed 0 bases and J 5 bases; nucleotides not matched to a gene: 8. The DNA for the CDR3 is TGTGCCAGCAGCTTGGAACGGCGGGAGATCGACGAGCAGTACTTC. Amino acid sequence: CASSLERREIDEQYF. Full variable domain (rest looked up from reference TRBV5-6 and TRBJ2-7): DAGVTQSPTHLIKTRGQQVTLRCSPKSGHDTVSWYQQALGQGPQFIFQYYEEEERQRGNFPDRFSGHQFPNYSSELNVNALLLGDSALYLCASSLERREIDEQYFGPGTRLTVT.

This clonotype has ten or more counts. The gene calls are TRBV15 and TRBJ1-2; a possible D gene is TRBD1 (5 bases). The CDR3 covers 14 residues. The germline CDR1 and CDR2 sequences are LNHNV and YYDKDF (reference sequence). With 1 base removed from V and 4 bases from J, the gap between germline ends came to 10 bases. Here the CDR3 DNA reads TGTGCCACCAGCAGAGGGAGGCAGGGCTATGGCTACACCTTC. Its protein product is CATSRGRQGYGYTF.

The chain couples TRBV2 to TRBJ2-3; 9 bases are a match to TRBD1. The ends lost 5 bases at V and 2 bases at J; junction bases unmatched: 8. Germline V gives CDR1 SNHLY, CDR2 FYNNEI. CDR3 length equals 16 residues. The DNA of the CDR3 is TGTGCCAGCAGTTACCAGACAGGGGGATACACAGATACGCAGTATTTT. It yields the protein CASSYQTGGYTDTQYF.

In its sample, this clonotype was seen many times. The chain employs TRBV20-1 and TRBJ2-1; 9 nucleotides match TRBD2. The CDR3 loop spans 15 amino acids. Trimming at V came to 4 bases and at J to 1 base, leaving 5 bases not matched to a gene. Germline CDR1 and CDR2: DFQATT and SNEGSKA (reference sequence). CDR3 sequence (DNA): TGCAGTGCTACGCTAGCGGGAACTTCCTACAATGAGCAGTTCTTC. This encodes CSATLAGTSYNEQFF.

The V gene is TRBV28, the J gene TRBJ2-7; TRBD2 matches at 13 bases. Germline CDR1 is MDHEN and CDR2 is SYDVKM. Trimming at V came to 9 bases and at J to 10 bases, leaving 9 bases not matched to a gene. The CDR3 consists of 13 residues. CDR3 sequence reads: CASTPGLAGVQYF. The CDR3 coding sequence is TGTGCCAGTACTCCAGGACTAGCGGGAGTACAGTACTTC.

The rearrangement uses TRBV28 and TRBJ1-1; D is ambiguous. The CDR3 is made up of 15 amino acids. Germline CDR1 MDHEN, CDR2 SYDVKM. The V end lost 5 bases, the J end lost 1 base, and 14 bases lay between the germline ends. Written as DNA, the CDR3 is TGTGCCAGCAGTCCGACAAGATCGGAGAACACTGAAGCTTTCTTT. It translates to CASSPTRSENTEAFF.

This clonotype was seen repeatedly, ten times or more. This chain uses TRBV10-3 with TRBJ1-6; D gene uncertain. The CDR3 length is 12 residues. Germline loops: CDR1 ENHRY, CDR2 SYGVKD. The V and J ends lost 6 bases and 10 bases respectively, with 10 bases between them. The CDR3 loop reads CAIRKEGSPLHF. CDR3 DNA sequence: TGTGCCATCAGGAAGGAGGGATCACCCCTCCACTTT.

This clonotype was seen a few times. The J gene is TRBJ2-1, the V gene TRBV7-2; TRBD1 agrees at 8 bases. Germline loops: CDR1 SGHTA, CDR2 FQGNSA. This CDR3 is 15 amino acids long. The V segment lost 3 bases and the J segment 9 bases; nucleotides outside the gene matches: 10. The CDR3 DNA reads as TGTGCCAGCAGCTTGGGGCAGGGGGCCCACCGTGAGCAGTTCTTC. Its translation: CASSLGQGAHREQFF.

This clonotype was seen many times. The chain recombines TRBV7-9 with TRBJ1-1; no clear D. V was pared by 1 base and J by 10 bases, with 13 bases between. CDR1 and CDR2 (germline): SEHNR, FQNEAQ (reference sequence). The CDR3 is 13 residues long. CDR3 region: CASSLGGGGIAFF. The CDR3 DNA follows: TGTGCCAGCAGCTTAGGAGGTGGAGGGATAGCTTTCTTT. Based on the CDR3 plus reference TRBV7-9 and TRBJ1-1, the full variable domain is DTGVSQNPRHKITKRGQNVTFRCDPISEHNRLYWYRQTLGQGPEFLTYFQNEAQLEKSRLLSDRFSAERPKGSFSTLEIQRTEQGDSAMYLCASSLGGGGIAFFGQGTRLTVV.

This clonotype showed up just a few times. The chain links TRBV6-2 or TRBV6-3 to TRBJ2-1; no clear D gene. The V gene lost 4 bases and the J gene lost 3 bases, with 10 bases spanning the gap. Per germline, CDR1 MNHEY and CDR2 SVGEGT. The length of the CDR3 is 14 residues. This CDR3 is CASSLADNYNEQFF. The CDR3 DNA follows: TGTGCCAGCAGTTTGGCAGACAACTACAATGAGCAGTTCTTC.

This clonotype was recorded many times. V is TRBV5-1 and J is TRBJ1-1; the match to TRBD1 covers 9 bases. V shed 2 bases, J shed 2 bases, and the junction held 4 bases outside the gene matches. CDR1 is SGHRS, CDR2 YFSETQ, per germline. The CDR3 length is 15 residues. The CDR3 sequence: CASSFGGQGNTEAFF. For the CDR3, the DNA is TGCGCCAGCAGCTTCGGGGGACAGGGTAACACTGAAGCTTTCTTT.

The chain has TRBV20-1 and TRBJ1-6, with TRBD1 matching 8 bases. V shed 6 bases, J shed 9 bases, and the junction held 19 bases outside the gene matches. The CDR3 is 17 residues long. Germline V lookup: CDR1 DFQATT, CDR2 SNEGSKA (reference sequence). The CDR3 sequence is CSAANLKGRGRGSPLHF. The DNA of the CDR3 is TGCAGTGCAGCTAACCTCAAGGGCAGGGGGCGAGGTTCACCCCTCCACTTT.

V usage is TRBV6-5 and J usage is TRBJ2-7; tentatively, D is TRBD2 (5 bases). The length of the CDR3 is 16 residues. Germline CDR1 and CDR2: MNHEY and SVGAGI. V shed 5 bases and J shed 1 base, with 18 bases lying between them. CDR3 nucleotide sequence: TGTGCCAGCAGTACTCCCGTCGGGGTCAAATCCTACGAGCAGTACTTC. Translated: CASSTPVGVKSYEQYF.

The V and J genes are TRBV7-9 and TRBJ2-2, with TRBD1 identical over 7 bases. This CDR3 is built from 13 residues. The germline V gene encodes CDR1 SEHNR and CDR2 FQNEAQ (reference sequence). V trimming: 11 bases; J trimming: 2 bases; junction bases outside the gene matches: 5. The CDR3 nucleotides read TGTGCCGTGGGGGACAGTAACACCGGGGAGCTGTTTTTT. This codes for CAVGDSNTGELFF.

The rearrangement uses TRBV6-1 and TRBJ2-1, with D unresolved. CDR1 is MNHNS and CDR2 is SASEGT in the germline V gene. With 5 bases removed from V and 2 bases from J, the gap between germline ends came to 16 bases. The CDR3 extends over 16 amino acids. The CDR3 DNA sequence: TGTGCCAGCAGTAGAGCCCGGGTACTGGCCTACAATGAGCAGTTCTTC. It translates to CASSRARVLAYNEQFF.

Ten or more counts support this clonotype. The chain couples TRBV12-3 or TRBV12-4 to TRBJ2-5, with 12 bases aligning to TRBD1. This CDR3 comprises 16 residues. Germline trimming cut 6 bases from V and 1 base from J; bases unmatched to any gene: 6. CDR3 sequence: CASSPGTGGPQETQYF. The CDR3 DNA is TGTGCCAGCAGCCCGGGGACAGGGGGCCCCCAAGAGACCCAGTACTTC.

There are a few counts of this clonotype. The chain couples TRBV29-1 to TRBJ2-2; possible D gene TRBD2, 6 bases. Trimming stripped 1 base from V and 2 bases from J, with 14 bases between. The CDR3 contains 16 residues. CDR1 and CDR2 (germline): SQVTM, ANQGSEA. The CDR3 DNA follows: TGCAGCGTTGAAGTGTTCGGGGGAGCAAACACCGGGGAGCTGTTTTTT. It codes for CSVEVFGGANTGELFF.

Only a few counts were recorded for this clonotype. The rearrangement joins TRBV28 to TRBJ2-7, with TRBD1 matching 11 bases. CDR3 length: 13 amino acids. The germline gives CDR1 MDHEN, CDR2 SYDVKM. Trimming took 8 bases from V and 3 from J; bases not matched to a gene: 3. The CDR3 nucleotides are TGTGCCAGCGGGACAGGGGGTCGCTACGAGCAGTACTTC. The encoded protein is CASGTGGRYEQYF.

The rearrangement joins TRBV29-1 to TRBJ1-1, with unresolved D. Germline values: CDR1 SQVTM, CDR2 ANQGSEA. The CDR3 runs 11 residues. Between the trimmed V and J ends, which lost 5 bases and 1 base, there was a span of 5 bases. CDR3 nucleotide sequence: TGCAGCGTTACAACGAACACTGAAGCTTTCTTT. Residues: CSVTTNTEAFF.

This clonotype has only a few counts. This rearrangement joins TRBV25-1 to TRBJ2-3; the D call may be TRBD1 or TRBD2 (6 bases each). The CDR3 has 13 amino acids. Germline assignment: CDR1 MGHDK and CDR2 SYGVNS. Trimming took off 6 bases at V and 4 bases at J, with 11 bases between the two ends. The CDR3 region has the DNA TGTGCCAGCAGGAGGGGGGCCTCAGATACGCAGTATTTT. It yields the protein CASRRGASDTQYF. The variable domain in full, with the rest retrieved from reference TRBV25-1 and TRBJ2-3, is EADIYQTPRYLVIGTGKKITLECSQTMGHDKMYWYQQDPGMELHLIHYSYGVNSTEKGDLSSESTVSRIRTEHFPLTLESARPSHTSQYLCASRRGASDTQYFGPGTRLTVL.

This clonotype was seen a few times. The chain couples TRBV25-1 to TRBJ1-6; 7 positions agree with TRBD1. CDR1 and CDR2 from the germline V gene are MGHDK and SYGVNS. With 6 bases clipped from V and 6 bases from J, the junction kept 5 bases outside the gene matches. The CDR3 runs 14 residues. CDR3 nucleotides: TGTGCCAGCAGCCGGGACAGCCCTAATTCACCCCTCCACTTT. This sequence encodes CASSRDSPNSPLHF.

Many counts were recorded for this clonotype. V is TRBV6-2 or TRBV6-3 and J is TRBJ1-1; a weak D match, TRBD1 (5 bases). CDR1 and CDR2 (germline): MNHEY, SVGEGT. Trimming left V 6 bases short and J 1 base short, with 21 bases between. The CDR3 has 17 residues. The DNA for the CDR3 is TGTGCCAGCAGGAATCCCTACCCGGGGGACCCGAACACTGAAGCTTTCTTT. Protein sequence: CASRNPYPGDPNTEAFF.